The 25 T cell receptor beta chains below come from one sample, sequenced in a study of T cells in Graves' hyperthyroidism and ophthalmopathy (dated by TCRdb to 2018 to 2020). The library was built by means of multiplex PCR. The reads were generated on an Illumina HiSeq 2000. Amplification of TCR beta CDR3 regions was carried out from RNA transcripts. The TCR CDR3 was subjected to a first round of RT-PCR using the HTBI primer set and the Qiagen OneStep RT-PCR kit. Clones were called with MiXCR by TCRdb after fastp trimmed the public reads at Q25, and only in-frame beta chains were retained. Identical CDR3 protein sequences are pooled into one entry, listed with their most common genes and DNA. For this sample the table gives 700,000 or so distinct CDR3 sequences, of which 13% to 15% were detected only once. The ten largest clones capture 9.5% to 15% of the sample. Sequencing input: blood. These receptor sequences come from a woman aged 45-60 years with Graves' ophthalmopathy.

V is TRBV7-3 and J is TRBJ2-6; D might be TRBD2 (5 bases). There are 17 residues in the CDR3. Looked up from germline, CDR1 is SGHTA and CDR2 is FQGTGA. V lost 5 bases and J 2 bases, leaving 16 bases between the germline ends. The CDR3 DNA follows: TGTGCCAGCAGCCAGCGGACCTCCCTCACTGGGGCCAACGTCCTGACTTTC. Its translation: CASSQRTSLTGANVLTF.

CDR3 sequence reads: CASRIGSGANVLTF. CDR3 bases: TGTGCCAGCAGAATAGGTTCTGGGGCCAACGTCCTGACTTTC. The chain links TRBV5-5 to TRBJ2-6; no firm D call. This CDR3 is 14 amino acids long. Trimming left V 5 bases short and J 1 base short, with 7 bases between. The germline gives CDR1 SGHKS, CDR2 YYEKEE (reference sequence).

Points on this clonotype: A single base separates this from a much larger clone, so it may be a read error. The chain recombines TRBV6-1 with TRBJ1-5, with 9 positions matching TRBD1. V lost 8 bases to trimming and J lost 7 bases; unmatched junction nucleotides: 15. The CDR3 is 16 residues long. Germline values: CDR1 MNHNS, CDR2 SASEGT. CDR3 loop: CASHSLQGAGKQPQHF. The CDR3 DNA reads as TGTGCCAGCCACTCATTACAGGGGGCTGGAAAACAGCCCCAGCATTTT.

This clonotype was counted at least ten times. V and J are TRBV30 and TRBJ2-7; possibly TRBD1 or TRBD2 for D (5 bases each). The CDR3 length is 14 residues. CDR1 is GTSNPN, CDR2 SVGIG, per germline (reference sequence). V was pared by 4 bases and J by 3 bases, with 16 bases between. The CDR3 here is CAWTPWGYSYEQYF. The CDR3 DNA follows: TGTGCCTGGACCCCCTGGGGGTACAGCTACGAGCAGTACTTC.

In this sample, this clonotype turned up many times. The chain has TRBV18 and TRBJ2-1, with TRBD2 as a possible D gene (6 bases). Germline V CDR1 and CDR2: KGHSH, LQKENI. CDR3 length equals 15 residues. The V end lost 5 bases, the J end lost 4 bases, and 15 bases lay between the germline ends. CDR3 residues: CASSVTGGGYNEQFF. Written as DNA, the CDR3 is TGTGCCAGCTCAGTTACGGGCGGAGGGTACAATGAGCAGTTCTTC. Combining the CDR3 with reference TRBV18 and TRBJ2-1 gives the whole variable domain NAGVMQNPRHLVRRRGQEARLRCSPMKGHSHVYWYRQLPEEGLKFMVYLQKENIIDESGMPKERFSAEFPKEGPSILRIQQVVRGDSAAYFCASSVTGGGYNEQFFGPGTRLTVL.

There are many counts of this clonotype. The V and J genes are TRBV20-1 and TRBJ1-3, with no clear D. Germline-derived CDR1 and CDR2 are DFQATT and SNEGSKA (reference sequence). The CDR3 spans 15 residues. The V end lost 5 bases, the J end lost 0 bases, and 14 bases lay between the germline ends. CDR3 in DNA: TGCAGTGCTGGAGGACTTATTAACTCTGGAAACACCATATATTTT. It translates to CSAGGLINSGNTIYF.

This clonotype was counted only a few times. The chain employs TRBV6-1 and TRBJ1-5; 7 positions agree with TRBD1. Trimming cost V 7 bases and J 4 bases; bases outside gene matches: 10. Per germline, CDR1 MNHNS and CDR2 SASEGT. The CDR3 is 15 residues long. CDR3 DNA: TGTGCCAGCAAGTGGACCCGGGACAGTAATCAGCCCCAGCATTTT. It translates to CASKWTRDSNQPQHF.

As to this clonotype: This may be a read error, as it is one base from a much larger clone. The chain links TRBV15 to TRBJ2-2; 8 bases align to TRBD1. This CDR3 has 15 amino acids. Germline assignment: CDR1 LNHNV and CDR2 YYDKDF (reference sequence). Written as DNA, the CDR3 is TGTGCCACCAGCAAGGACAGGGCGAACACCAGGGAGCTGTTTTTT. This codes for CATSKDRANTRELFF.

This clonotype was seen repeatedly, ten times or more. The V gene is TRBV7-2, the J gene TRBJ2-7; possibly TRBD1 for D (6 bases). V lost 5 bases, J lost 2 bases, and 13 bases lay in between. CDR3 length: 14 residues. The germline V gene has CDR1 SGHTA and CDR2 FQGNSA. CDR3 region: CASSRTASTYEQYF. The CDR3 region has the DNA TGTGCCAGCAGCAGGACAGCTTCCACCTACGAGCAGTACTTC. Using reference TRBV7-2 and TRBJ2-7 for the parts outside the CDR3, the full variable domain is GAGVSQSPSNKVTEKGKDVELRCDPISGHTALYWYRQSLGQGLEFLIYFQGNSAPDKSGLPSDRFSAERTGGSVSTLTIQRTQQEDSAVYLCASSRTASTYEQYFGPGTRLTVT.

The chain uses TRBV19 and TRBJ2-3, with D possibly TRBD2 on 6 matching bases. Trimming took off 2 bases at V and 1 base at J, with 19 bases between the two ends. The CDR3 covers 18 residues. The V gene's germline CDR1 is LNHDA and CDR2 SQIVND (reference sequence). CDR3: CASSISSGGHKGTDTQYF. DNA for the CDR3: TGTGCCAGTAGTATAAGTAGCGGAGGACACAAGGGCACAGATACGCAGTATTTT.

This clonotype appeared many times. In nucleotides, the CDR3 is TGTGCCACGGATGGGGTAACACAAGAAACAAGCACAGATACGCAGTATTTT. Translating it yields CATDGVTQETSTDTQYF. The chain combines TRBV7-9 with TRBJ2-3; no clear D. Germline V lookup: CDR1 SEHNR, CDR2 FQNEAQ (reference sequence). The CDR3 totals 17 residues. Trimming removed 10 bases at V and 0 bases at J, with 23 bases between.

This chain connects TRBV7-8 to TRBJ1-6; 7 nucleotides match TRBD1. With 4 bases clipped from V and 1 base from J, the junction kept 10 bases outside the gene matches. Germline CDR1 reads SGHVS; CDR2 reads FQNEAQ. This CDR3 spans 18 amino acids. CDR3: CASSSRDSPISYNSPLHF. The CDR3 DNA reads as TGTGCCAGCAGCTCCCGGGACAGCCCTATATCCTATAATTCACCCCTCCACTTT.

DNA of the CDR3: TGTGCCTGGGGGAGGGGGGGCCTGGAGACCCAGTACTTC. It specifies CAWGRGGLETQYF. J is TRBJ2-5 and V is TRBV30; the D gene is possibly TRBD2 (7 bases). Germline V lookup: CDR1 GTSNPN, CDR2 SVGIG (reference sequence). CDR3 length: 13 amino acids. Trimming removed 5 bases from V and 5 bases from J, with 15 bases in between.

The V and J genes are TRBV4-1 and TRBJ2-7; 9 bases align to TRBD1. This CDR3 comprises 18 residues. Germline V gene sequence: CDR1 MGHRA, CDR2 YSYEKL. The ends lost 1 base at V and 3 bases at J; junction bases unmatched: 13. CDR3 region: CASSQVGVNRDRVYEQYF. CDR3 DNA: TGCGCCAGCAGCCAAGTTGGGGTTAACCGGGACAGGGTCTACGAGCAGTACTTC.

This clonotype appeared a single time. The V call is TRBV19, the J call TRBJ2-3; tentative D call: TRBD2 (6 bases). This CDR3 contains 16 residues. With 1 base removed from V and 1 base from J, the gap between germline ends came to 12 bases. Per the germline V gene, CDR1 is LNHDA and CDR2 is SQIVND (reference sequence). CDR3 loop: CASSIGLDYRTDTQYF. As DNA, the CDR3 is TGTGCCAGTAGTATAGGATTGGACTACCGCACAGATACGCAGTATTTT.

The sample holds many counts of this clonotype. The CDR3 here is CASSFRSSTDTQYF. For the CDR3, the DNA is TGTGCCAGCAGTTTTCGGAGCAGCACAGATACGCAGTATTTT. This chain joins TRBV12-3 or TRBV12-4 and TRBJ2-3; D uncertain. The CDR3 length is 14 residues. Trimming took off 3 bases at V and 0 bases at J, with 7 bases between the two ends.

V gene TRBV9 combines with J gene TRBJ2-7; D remains unclear. The V gene lost 0 bases and the J gene lost 0 bases, with 10 bases spanning the gap. The length of the CDR3 is 15 residues. Germline CDR1 SGDLS, CDR2 YYNGEE. The CDR3 bases are TGTGCCAGCAGCGTAGGAGGTGTATCCTCCTACGAGCAGTACTTC. It translates to CASSVGGVSSYEQYF.

This clonotype was counted between two and nine times. This chain uses TRBV25-1 with TRBJ1-6, with 10 bases aligning to TRBD1. The CDR3 is made up of 15 amino acids. Germline CDR1 MGHDK, CDR2 SYGVNS. V trimming: 4 bases; J trimming: 8 bases; junction bases outside the gene matches: 5. CDR3 in amino acids: CASSGATGGDSPLHF. Written as DNA, the CDR3 is TGTGCCAGCAGTGGGGCGACAGGGGGCGATTCACCCCTCCACTTT.

The table lists this clonotype with many counts. The chain uses TRBV2 and TRBJ2-7; D is ambiguous. Germline V gene lookup returns CDR1 SNHLY and CDR2 FYNNEI. The CDR3 covers 14 residues. Trimming pared 3 bases from V and 3 bases from J, leaving 12 bases between. CDR3 residues: CASSEFKALYEQYF. DNA of the CDR3: TGTGCCAGCAGTGAGTTTAAAGCCCTCTACGAGCAGTACTTC.

This clonotype was seen repeatedly, ten times or more. The chain combines TRBV7-2 with TRBJ2-1; 7 bases are shared with TRBD1. Germline CDR1 reads SGHTA; CDR2 reads FQGNSA. J was trimmed by 9 bases and V by 4 bases; bases with no gene match: 3. The CDR3 length is 12 residues. DNA for the CDR3: TGTGCCAGCAGCTCAGGGGGAATTGAGCAGTTCTTC. This translates into CASSSGGIEQFF.

This clonotype came up many times. The chain combines TRBV7-2 with TRBJ2-1, with 10 bases that match TRBD2. The CDR3 is 12 residues long. Germline V gene sequence: CDR1 SGHTA, CDR2 FQGNSA. Trimming at V came to 5 bases and at J to 12 bases, leaving 4 bases not matched to a gene. The CDR3 DNA reads as TGTGCCAGCAGCCCGACTAGCGGGCGGCAGTTCTTC. It translates to CASSPTSGRQFF.

The chain carries TRBV20-1 and TRBJ2-7, with no clear D. The germline CDR1 and CDR2 sequences are DFQATT and SNEGSKA (reference sequence). With 5 bases removed from V and 3 bases from J, the gap between germline ends came to 20 bases. The CDR3 consists of 15 residues. The CDR3 reads CSAFTLLASYYEQYF. CDR3 coding DNA: TGCAGTGCTTTTACTTTACTGGCCAGCTACTACGAGCAGTACTTC.

This clonotype came up many times. The chain has TRBV6-2 or TRBV6-3 and TRBJ1-1; unclear D gene. There are 14 residues in the CDR3. V was shortened by 5 bases and J by 1 base, with 11 bases between the two germline ends. Germline V CDR1 and CDR2: MNHEY, SVGEGT. The CDR3 reads CASSPLGGNTEAFF. The CDR3 DNA follows: TGTGCCAGCAGTCCCTTAGGCGGGAACACTGAAGCTTTCTTT.

This chain connects TRBV9 to TRBJ2-7; no clear D. Germline V gene lookup returns CDR1 SGDLS and CDR2 YYNGEE. The CDR3 loop spans 14 amino acids. V lost 0 bases to trimming and J lost 2 bases, with 9 bases between them. The DNA for the CDR3 is TGTGCCAGCAGCGTAGGAGCCACAGCCTACGAGCAGTACTTC. Residues: CASSVGATAYEQYF.

This clonotype was picked up many times. This chain joins TRBV20-1 and TRBJ2-1; TRBD2 aligns across 8 bases. In germline, CDR1 is DFQATT, CDR2 SNEGSKA (reference sequence). The CDR3 sequence is 15 residues long. The trim removed 6 bases at V and 0 bases at J, leaving 7 bases unmatched. The CDR3 DNA sequence: TGCAGTGCCCCGACTAGCGTGAGCTCCTACAATGAGCAGTTCTTC. This sequence encodes CSAPTSVSSYNEQFF.